A single sample gave rise to the 9 T cell receptor beta chains below, sequenced in a study of T cell responses to AZD1222 COVID-19 vaccine. Using immunoSEQ multiplex PCR, the repertoire was profiled, and TCRdb retains in-frame clones only, with some absent. The table lists some 98,000 clones, around nine tenths of them singletons. Source: peripheral blood, taken 28 days after the second AZD1222 dose. These TCRs come from an adult who received the AZD1222 COVID-19 vaccine.

This clone was seen a handful of times. The V and J genes are TRBV9 and TRBJ2-1; a possible D gene is TRBD2 (5 bases). Germline V gene data show CDR1 as SGDLS and CDR2 as YYNGEE. The CDR3 totals 16 residues. The V end lost 0 bases, the J end lost 0 bases, and 10 bases lay between the germline ends. CDR3 sequence (DNA): TGTGCCAGCAGCGTAGAGCTAGCAGCCTCCTACAATGAGCAGTTCTTC. Its protein is CASSVELAASYNEQFF.

The chain carries TRBV5-1 and TRBJ1-3; D gene ambiguous. V was shortened by 4 bases and J by 4 bases, with 9 bases between the two germline ends. The CDR3 is 13 residues long. Germline CDR1 is SGHRS and CDR2 is YFSETQ. CDR3 in amino acids: CASSPASGNTIYF. As DNA, the CDR3 is TGCGCCAGCAGCCCCGCGTCCGGAAACACCATATATTTT.

The chain couples TRBV6-1 to TRBJ2-5; 14 bases map to TRBD2. Trimming at V came to 4 bases and at J to 4 bases, leaving 8 bases not matched to a gene. In germline, CDR1 is MNHNS, CDR2 SASEGT. The CDR3 length is 17 residues. CDR3 amino acids: CASSGGLAGERSETQYF. CDR3 coding DNA: TGTGCCAGCAGTGGGGGACTAGCGGGAGAAAGGTCAGAGACCCAGTACTTC.

This rearrangement joins TRBV7-3 to TRBJ2-7, with D uncertain. CDR1 is SGHTA and CDR2 is FQGTGA in the germline V gene. This CDR3 has 13 amino acids. V was pared by 2 bases and J by 2 bases, with 7 bases between. This CDR3 is CASSLGATYEQYF. The DNA of the CDR3 is TGTGCCAGCAGCTTAGGAGCCACCTACGAGCAGTACTTC.

This chain links TRBV24-1 with TRBJ2-3; TRBD2 matches 10 bases. Per germline, CDR1 KGHDR and CDR2 SFDVKD. This CDR3 comprises 14 residues. Trimming took 9 bases from V and 0 from J; bases not matched to a gene: 2. The CDR3 region has the DNA TGTGCCACCCGAGCGGGAGGGAGCACAGATACGCAGTATTTT. This translates into CATRAGGSTDTQYF.

The genes are TRBV5-1 and TRBJ1-4; a weak D match, TRBD1 (5 bases). Trimming removed 4 bases from V and 7 bases from J, with 14 bases in between. This CDR3 region has 14 residues. The germline CDR1 and CDR2 sequences are SGHRS and YFSETQ. CDR3 loop: CASSLRGDGEKLFF. The DNA of the CDR3 is TGCGCCAGCAGCCTGAGGGGTGATGGTGAAAAACTGTTTTTT. The whole variable domain, remainder taken from reference TRBV5-1 and TRBJ1-4, is KAGVTQTPRYLIKTRGQQVTLSCSPISGHRSVSWYQQTPGQGLQFLFEYFSETQRNKGNFPGRFSGRQFSNSRSEMNVSTLELGDSALYLCASSLRGDGEKLFFGSGTQLSVL.

This chain uses TRBV28 with TRBJ2-1; tentative D call: TRBD2 (6 bases). CDR1 is MDHEN, CDR2 SYDVKM, per germline. The V and J ends lost 4 bases and 9 bases respectively, with 16 bases between them. The CDR3 consists of 14 residues. The CDR3 loop reads CASSSGGNGAEQFF. The CDR3 coding sequence is TGTGCCAGCAGTTCCGGGGGTAATGGCGCTGAGCAGTTCTTC.

This chain links TRBV6-1 with TRBJ1-1; D unresolved. CDR1 and CDR2 (germline): MNHNS, SASEGT. Trimming removed 2 bases from V and 1 base from J, with 8 bases in between. CDR3 length: 14 amino acids. In DNA form, the CDR3 reads TGTGCCAGCAGTGAATCAACAGCGAACACTGAAGCTTTCTTT. Translation: CASSESTANTEAFF.

The chain uses TRBV7-2 and TRBJ1-1, with TRBD1 as a possible D gene (6 bases). This CDR3 region has 14 residues. The V end was cut by 0 bases, the J end by 7 bases, with 12 bases between. Germline V lookup: CDR1 SGHTA, CDR2 FQGNSA. This chain's CDR3 is CASSLARSRGEAFF. For the CDR3, the DNA is TGTGCCAGCAGCTTAGCGCGGAGCAGGGGTGAAGCTTTCTTT.